The T cell receptor beta chain under discussion was sequenced for a study of identical twins. A single record per CDR3 protein comes from TCRdb applying MiXCR to the 5' RACE reads. The profile shows about 920,000 distinct CDR3 sequences, approximately 13% of them singletons. V shed 1 base, J shed 0 bases, and the junction held 4 bases outside the gene matches. Germline CDR1 is SGHRS and CDR2 is YFSETQ. The CDR3 spans 16 residues. This clonotype occurred many times. The data also belong to a second study, concerning yellow fever vaccine responses in identical twins.

The clonotype comes from a young woman in good health. The rearrangement joins TRBV5-1 to TRBJ2-1, with 7 bases identical to TRBD2. The sample was PBMCs. CDR3 nucleotides: TGCGCCAGCAGCTTGTGGTCGGGGGGCTCCTACAATGAGCAGTTCTTC. Translating it yields CASSLWSGGSYNEQFF.